The present T cell receptor beta chain was sequenced within a study of blood T cells in healthy people across ages. Total RNA extracted from each sample amounted to at least 5.5 micrograms. This clonotype was observed a few times. Antigen specificity is unknown. Next came a second PCR, run for about 6 to 12 cycles, which used a sample-barcoded 5' primer along with a J-beta primer mix. MiXCR was run by TCRdb on the 5' RACE reads, yielding one entry per CDR3 protein. The data show more than 800,000 distinct CDR3 sequences, 29% seen once. Notes on the study in general: Not knowing donor CMV status may have confounded expanded clonotype changes. Bulk PBMC profiling left naive and antigen-experienced comparisons inconclusive. Strong correlation existed between TCR beta diversity and naive T cell percentage.

Germline V gene sequence: CDR1 MNHEY, CDR2 SVGEGT. J lost 4 bases, V lost 4 bases, and 12 bases had no gene match. The CDR3 covers 16 residues. This rearrangement joins TRBV6-2 or TRBV6-3 to TRBJ1-2, with 7 bases fitting TRBD1. The clonotype comes from a woman older than 75 in good health. The sample consisted of blood. The CDR3 DNA is TGTGCCAGCAGTTCACCGACAGGGTTAAGAGGCTATGGCTACACCTTC. Translated, it gives CASSSPTGLRGYGYTF.